The clone carrying this T cell receptor beta chain was detected a few times. The antigen is not known. Treatment given: roughly nine-day PBMC culture with coronavirus spike peptide pools or control peptides (ViraFEST assay). The data belong to a study of vaccination and CD4 T cells after COVID-19. The Oncomine TCR Beta short-read assay was applied to DNA of cultured CD4+ T cells. TCRdb re-derived calls from the PCR reads in MiXCR, one entry per CDR3 protein. In the table there are roughly 22,000 distinct CDR3 sequences, 30% to 35% of which are singletons. The sample taken for sequencing was cultured CD4+ T cells from blood. This receptor was obtained from a human donor with COVID-19.

CDR3: CASSFGQGVVGYGYTF. CDR3 in DNA: TGTGCCAGCAGCTTCGGACAGGGCGTTGTGGGATATGGCTACACCTTC. The chain has TRBV7-9 and TRBJ1-2; 8 bases map to TRBD1. The CDR3 consists of 16 residues. Trimming took 3 bases from V and 5 from J; bases not matched to a gene: 11. Germline V gives CDR1 SEHNR, CDR2 FQNEAQ (reference sequence).